Listed below are T cell receptor beta chains from one sample, sequenced in a study of blood T cell repertoires in COVID-19. Some clones are missing from TCRdb's copy, which holds only in-frame ones; the method was immunoSEQ multiplex PCR. The sample carries some 80,000 clones, approximately 80% recorded once. Sequencing used peripheral blood. The receptors derive from an older woman with acute or convalescent COVID-19. Each CDR3 is given with its conserved first and last residue. Clone size is shown for a subset of rows, as once, few, many or a class of expanded clone.

clone_size,j_call,v_call,cdr3_aa
.,TRBJ1-5,TRBV5-1,CASSWGQGDGWEPQHF
.,TRBJ2-2,TRBV19,CASTLGTPNTGELFF
.,TRBJ2-2,TRBV19,CASSIRGTGFFSGELFF
.,TRBJ2-7,TRBV11-2,CASSRSTISYEQYF
once,TRBJ1-5,TRBV6-1,CASSEGRGLNQPQHF
.,TRBJ2-2,TRBV3-1/TRBV3-2,CASSALRDTGELFF
.,TRBJ2-7,TRBV10-2,CASKSRDYEQYF
.,TRBJ2-1,TRBV7-9,CASSPGQVHNEQFF
few,TRBJ2-7,TRBV4-1,CASSQEALGSSYEQYF
.,TRBJ2-3,TRBV19,CASSMGDTQYF
.,TRBJ2-7,TRBV6-5,CASSTGVGYEQYF
.,TRBJ1-1,TRBV5-1,CASSLGQVIAEAFF
.,TRBJ1-1,TRBV5-1,CASSLGQAGNTEAFF